What follows are 26 T cell receptor beta chains derived from one specimen sequenced in a study of blood T cell repertoires in COVID-19. Sequencing was performed with immunoSEQ multiplex PCR; in TCRdb, only in-frame clones are kept and a portion is missing. This sample yields 60,000 to 95,000 clones, of which roughly 89% are seen a single time; less than 7% belongs to the top ten. The source material was peripheral blood. These receptors all come from a woman between 50 and 59 years old with acute or convalescent COVID-19.

This sequence joins TRBV7-8 and TRBJ2-7, with unresolved D. The CDR3 sequence is 14 residues long. The germline gives CDR1 SGHVS, CDR2 FQNEAQ. The germline V and J ends were trimmed by 5 bases and 2 bases, with 13 bases remaining between them. The CDR3 coding sequence is TGTGCCAGCAGCCCCAGGCCCGACCCCTACGAGCAGTACTTC. Translated, it gives CASSPRPDPYEQYF.

The sample holds a few counts of this clone. The chain is built from TRBV6-5 and TRBJ2-7; D might be TRBD2 (7 bases). Trimming left V 6 bases short and J 6 bases short, with 18 bases between. CDR3 length: 14 amino acids. Germline values: CDR1 MNHEY, CDR2 SVGAGI. This CDR3 is CASSLGAGVGEQYF. Written as DNA, the CDR3 is TGTGCCAGCAGCCTGGGGGCGGGAGTGGGCGAGCAGTACTTC.

This chain uses TRBV6-5 with TRBJ2-5; D may be TRBD2 (5 bases). The CDR3 is made up of 12 amino acids. The V end lost 6 bases, the J end lost 8 bases, and 13 bases lay between the germline ends. CDR1 is MNHEY and CDR2 is SVGAGI in the germline V gene. Here the CDR3 reads CASSARGETQYF. CDR3 nucleotides: TGTGCCAGCAGCGCCCGGGGAGAAACCCAGTACTTC.

V usage is TRBV19 and J usage is TRBJ2-7; the match to TRBD2 covers 9 bases. The germline V gene encodes CDR1 LNHDA and CDR2 SQIVND (reference sequence). The length of the CDR3 is 15 residues. CDR3 amino acids: CASRVAGVGFYEQYF. The DNA for the CDR3 is TGTGCTTCAAGGGTAGCGGGAGTTGGCTTCTACGAGCAGTACTTC.

The chain has TRBV19 and TRBJ1-6; D remains unclear. The V gene's germline CDR1 is LNHDA and CDR2 SQIVND (reference sequence). The ends were cut back, 7 bases at V and 6 bases at J, with 16 bases in the middle. There are 15 residues in the CDR3. CDR3 DNA: TGTGCCAGTACCCCGGCGGGCGTGGGTAATTCACCCCTCCACTTT. It is translated as CASTPAGVGNSPLHF.

This chain uses TRBV5-1 with TRBJ2-1; D is unclear. Germline V gives CDR1 SGHRS, CDR2 YFSETQ. There are 16 residues in the CDR3. Trimming took off 1 base at V and 6 bases at J, with 17 bases between the two ends. The CDR3 DNA follows: TGCGCCAGCAGCTTGAGTGTACTGTCTGCATTCAATGAGCAGTTCTTC. This encodes CASSLSVLSAFNEQFF. The whole variable domain, remainder taken from reference TRBV5-1 and TRBJ2-1, is KAGVTQTPRYLIKTRGQQVTLSCSPISGHRSVSWYQQTPGQGLQFLFEYFSETQRNKGNFPGRFSGRQFSNSRSEMNVSTLELGDSALYLCASSLSVLSAFNEQFFGPGTRLTVL.

J is TRBJ2-7 and V is TRBV18; D gene ambiguous. Trimming shortened V by 5 bases and J by 4 bases, and 12 bases separated the two germline ends. The CDR3 sequence is 13 residues long. Germline V gene lookup returns CDR1 KGHSH and CDR2 LQKENI. CDR3 nucleotides: TGTGCCAGCTCATCAACTGAGTGGTACGAGCAGTACTTC. Translated, it gives CASSSTEWYEQYF.

The J gene is TRBJ1-1, the V gene TRBV12-3 or TRBV12-4; perhaps TRBD1 as D (5 bases). The CDR3 is 13 amino acids. V was clipped by 0 bases and J by 11 bases, with 13 bases between them. This CDR3 reads CASSLARGERAFF. DNA for the CDR3: TGTGCCAGCAGTTTAGCGCGGGGGGAGAGGGCTTTCTTT.

The chain couples TRBV6-6 to TRBJ2-2; D not resolved. V was trimmed by 10 bases and J by 3 bases, leaving 6 bases between them. The CDR3 sequence is 11 residues long. Per germline, CDR1 MNHNY and CDR2 SVGAGI (reference sequence). The CDR3 protein is CATLDTGELFF. The CDR3 DNA is TGTGCCACCCTAGACACCGGGGAGCTGTTTTTT.

J is TRBJ1-5 and V is TRBV6-5, with 10 bases lining up with TRBD1. Germline V CDR1 and CDR2: MNHEY, SVGAGI. The CDR3 sequence is 15 residues long. Germline trimming cut 2 bases from V and 5 bases from J; bases unmatched to any gene: 3. The CDR3 loop reads CASSYTTGGDQPQHF. The CDR3 coding sequence is TGTGCCAGCAGTTACACGACAGGGGGCGATCAGCCCCAGCATTTT.

The chain couples TRBV19 to TRBJ1-5, with 7 bases fitting TRBD1. The germline gives CDR1 LNHDA, CDR2 SQIVND (reference sequence). The V and J ends lost 4 bases and 3 bases, in that order; junction bases with no gene match: 15. The CDR3 is 18 residues long. The CDR3 DNA reads as TGTGCCAGTAGTACCCACGGGGCTGGACAGGCTATCAATCAGCCCCAGCATTTT. Translating gives CASSTHGAGQAINQPQHF.

The chain couples TRBV3-1 (or the pseudogene TRBV3-2) to TRBJ2-7; 9 nucleotides line up with TRBD1. V gave up 6 bases and J gave up 5 bases; unmatched junction bases: 11. The CDR3 has 15 residues. Germline values: CDR1 LGHDT, CDR2 YNNKEL (reference sequence). CDR3 in amino acids: CASSTQGARIHEQYF. CDR3 nucleotide sequence: TGTGCCAGCAGTACACAGGGGGCGCGGATCCACGAGCAGTACTTC.

The chain couples TRBV3-1 (or the pseudogene TRBV3-2) to TRBJ1-2; 11 bases align to TRBD1. The CDR3 has 14 amino acids. V gave up 4 bases and J gave up 4 bases; unmatched junction bases: 2. Per the germline V gene, CDR1 is LGHDT and CDR2 is YNNKEL (reference sequence). DNA of the CDR3: TGTGCCAGCAGCCCCGGACAGGGGGCCTATGGCTACACCTTC. This codes for CASSPGQGAYGYTF.

This clone has a handful of counts. The CDR3 loop reads CASSLGQGGSPLHF. The CDR3 nucleotides read TGTGCCAGCAGTCTAGGACAGGGTGGATCACCCCTCCACTTT. The V and J genes are TRBV28 and TRBJ1-6; TRBD1 aligns across 8 bases. Germline V CDR1 and CDR2: MDHEN, SYDVKM. The CDR3 length is 14 residues. V gave up 5 bases and J gave up 10 bases; unmatched junction bases: 7.

This clone turned up a few times. The rearrangement uses TRBV5-1 and TRBJ1-1; D may be TRBD1 (5 bases). Germline lookup yields CDR1 SGHRS and CDR2 YFSETQ. V was pared by 4 bases and J by 4 bases, with 17 bases between. The CDR3 loop spans 15 amino acids. The CDR3 coding sequence is TGCGCCAGCAGCGGCCCTTCAGGGTACGGCACTGAAGCTTTCTTT. The encoded protein is CASSGPSGYGTEAFF.

This clone has only a few counts. One end of the junction varies from germline; a read error may be responsible. The chain couples TRBV7-8 to TRBJ2-1, with 10 bases aligning to TRBD2. The length of the CDR3 is 16 residues. Germline values: CDR1 SGHVS, CDR2 FQNEAQ. The CDR3 sequence is CASSSRSGRAYNEQFF. CDR3 bases: TGTGCCAGCAGCTCCCGAAGCGGGAGGGCCTATAATGAGCAGTTCTTC. Full variable domain (missing parts from reference TRBV7-8 and TRBJ2-1): GAGVSQSPRYKVAKRGQDVALRCDPISGHVSLFWYQQALGQGPEFLTYFQNEAQLDKSGLPSDRFFAERPEGSVSTLKIQRTQQEDSAVYLCASSSRSGRAYNEQFFGPGTRLTVL.

V is TRBV7-2 and J is TRBJ2-7; perhaps TRBD1 as D (6 bases). The CDR3 has 15 residues. The V gene lost 5 bases and the J gene lost 0 bases, with 14 bases spanning the gap. In germline, CDR1 is SGHTA, CDR2 FQGNSA. The CDR3 coding sequence is TGTGCCAGCAGCCCAACAGGGTCCAGCTCCTACGAGCAGTACTTC. It codes for CASSPTGSSSYEQYF.

V usage is TRBV11-2 and J usage is TRBJ1-2; possibly TRBD1 for D (6 bases). The CDR3 is 18 amino acids. Germline V gene lookup returns CDR1 SGHAT and CDR2 FQNNGV. V lost 5 bases and J 0 bases, leaving 22 bases between the germline ends. The CDR3 spells CASSPRRQDRVTNYGYTF. CDR3 coding DNA: TGTGCCAGCAGCCCTCGCCGACAGGATAGGGTAACTAACTATGGCTACACCTTC.

The J gene is TRBJ2-7, the V gene TRBV5-1; D is unresolved. Trimming pared 7 bases from V and 7 bases from J, leaving 12 bases between. The germline V gene has CDR1 SGHRS and CDR2 YFSETQ. CDR3 length equals 11 residues. The CDR3 loop reads CASRAAREQYF. Here the CDR3 DNA reads TGCGCCAGCCGCGCCGCCCGGGAGCAGTACTTC.

The chain carries TRBV7-3 and TRBJ2-5, with D possibly TRBD2 on 6 matching bases. The CDR3 is 12 residues long. The V and J ends lost 4 bases and 7 bases respectively, with 10 bases between them. CDR1 and CDR2 from the germline V gene are SGHTA and FQGTGA. DNA for the CDR3: TGTGCCAGCAGCTCTACCGGGGGGACCCAGTACTTC. Protein sequence: CASSSTGGTQYF.

CDR3 bases: TGCAGCGCCTTGCCGACAGGCCGTGGAAACACCATATATTTT. It translates to CSALPTGRGNTIYF. The chain is built from TRBV29-1 and TRBJ1-3, with TRBD1 as a possible D gene (6 bases). Germline values: CDR1 SQVTM, CDR2 ANQGSEA. V lost 7 bases to trimming and J lost 3 bases, with 16 bases between them. CDR3 length: 14 residues.

The chain combines TRBV28 with TRBJ2-1; 11 bases fit TRBD2. V dropped 2 bases and J dropped 6; count of bases not matched to a gene: 6. This CDR3 contains 16 residues. Per the germline V gene, CDR1 is MDHEN and CDR2 is SYDVKM. CDR3 in DNA: TGTGCCAGCAGTTTAGGGACTAGCGGTATAGGCAATGAGCAGTTCTTC. It specifies CASSLGTSGIGNEQFF.

This sequence joins TRBV19 and TRBJ1-5; the match to TRBD1 covers 9 bases. The V segment lost 4 bases and the J segment 5 bases; nucleotides outside the gene matches: 6. CDR1 is LNHDA and CDR2 is SQIVND in the germline V gene (reference sequence). The CDR3 sequence is 15 residues long. CDR3 region: CASSSRDRVYQPQHF. The DNA of the CDR3 is TGTGCCAGTAGTAGCCGGGACAGGGTGTATCAGCCCCAGCATTTT.

The genes are TRBV2 and TRBJ1-2; D is undetermined. V was pared by 2 bases and J by 5 bases, with 6 bases between. The CDR3 length is 12 residues. Germline V lookup: CDR1 SNHLY, CDR2 FYNNEI. In DNA form, the CDR3 reads TGTGCCAGCAGTGAAACACCTTATGGCTACACCTTC. This codes for CASSETPYGYTF. Together with reference TRBV2 and TRBJ1-2, the CDR3 gives the full variable domain: EPEVTQTPSHQVTQMGQEVILRCVPISNHLYFYWYRQILGQKVEFLVSFYNNEISEKSEIFDDQFSVERPDGSNFTLKIRSTKLEDSAMYFCASSETPYGYTFGSGTRLTVV.

This sequence joins TRBV7-6 and TRBJ1-2, with 9 bases that match TRBD1. The V gene end was trimmed by 5 bases and the J gene end by 7 bases; junction bases not matched to a gene: 5. The germline V gene has CDR1 SGHVS and CDR2 FNYEAQ. The length of the CDR3 is 13 residues. As DNA, the CDR3 is TGTGCCAGCAGCAAAACAGGGGGCGGTGGCTACACCTTC. This translates into CASSKTGGGGYTF.

The chain links TRBV6-5 to TRBJ1-6; 7 nucleotides line up with TRBD1. Germline CDR1 MNHEY, CDR2 SVGAGI. This CDR3 has 14 residues. V gave up 6 bases and J gave up 5 bases; unmatched junction bases: 4. The CDR3 nucleotides read TGTGCCAGCAGACCAGACAGGGATAATTCACCCCTCCACTTT. It is translated as CASRPDRDNSPLHF.